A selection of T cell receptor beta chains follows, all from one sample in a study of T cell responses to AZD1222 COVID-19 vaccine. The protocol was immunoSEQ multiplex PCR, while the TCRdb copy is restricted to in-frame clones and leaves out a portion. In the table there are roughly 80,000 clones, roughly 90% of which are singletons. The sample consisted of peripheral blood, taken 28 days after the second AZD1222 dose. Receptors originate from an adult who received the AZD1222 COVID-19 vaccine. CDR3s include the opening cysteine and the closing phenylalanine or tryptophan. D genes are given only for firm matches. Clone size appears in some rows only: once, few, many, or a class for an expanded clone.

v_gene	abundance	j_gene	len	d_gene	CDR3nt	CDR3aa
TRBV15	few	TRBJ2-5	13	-	TGTGCCACCAGCAGAGTAGGGGGGGAGACCCAGTACTTC	CATSRVGGETQYF
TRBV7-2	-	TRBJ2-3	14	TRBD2	TGTGCCAGCAGCCCTCGGGAGGGCGGAGATACGCAGTATTTT	CASSPREGGDTQYF
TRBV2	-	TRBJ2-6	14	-	TGTGCCAGCCTAGATGCCTCTGGGGCCAACGTCCTGACTTTC	CASLDASGANVLTF
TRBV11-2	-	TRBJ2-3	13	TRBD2	TGTGCCAGCTCCCCGGGGGGTCCCGATACGCAGTATTTT	CASSPGGPDTQYF
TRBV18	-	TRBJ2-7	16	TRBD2	TGTGCCAGCTCACTCTCTAGCGGGAGGGCTTCCTACGAGCAGTACTTC	CASSLSSGRASYEQYF
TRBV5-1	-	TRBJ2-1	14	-	TGCGCCAGCAGTGTGGAGACTGGTTACAATGAGCAGTTCTTC	CASSVETGYNEQFF
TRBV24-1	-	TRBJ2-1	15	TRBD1	TGTGCCACCAGTGCCGGCAGGGGGTCGGGCAATGAGCAGTTCTTC	CATSAGRGSGNEQFF
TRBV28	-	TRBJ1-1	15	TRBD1	TGTGCCAGCAGTTTAGCGGGACAGGGGAACACTGAAGCTTTCTTT	CASSLAGQGNTEAFF
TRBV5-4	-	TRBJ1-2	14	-	TGTGCCAGCAGCTTGGAAGGCAGAAACTATGGCTACACCTTC	CASSLEGRNYGYTF
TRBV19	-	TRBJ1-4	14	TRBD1	TGTGCCAGTAGTATCCGGGACAGGGATGAAAAACTGTTTTTT	CASSIRDRDEKLFF
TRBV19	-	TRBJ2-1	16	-	TGTGCCAGTAGTAGCCCCACCGGGAGTAAGCCCAATGAGCAGTTCTTC	CASSSPTGSKPNEQFF
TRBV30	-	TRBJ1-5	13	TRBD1	TGTGCCTGGGGGGACAGTATCAATCAGCCCCAGCATTTT	CAWGDSINQPQHF
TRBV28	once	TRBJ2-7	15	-	TGTGCCAGCAGTCGGGCGGAGGAGGGCCCTTACGAGCAGTACTTC	CASSRAEEGPYEQYF
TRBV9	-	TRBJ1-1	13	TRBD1	TGTGCCAGCAGCGTACAAGGGGGCAGTGAAGCTTTCTTT	CASSVQGGSEAFF
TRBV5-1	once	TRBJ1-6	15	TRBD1	TGCGCCAGCAGATTCCGACAGGGGTTTAATTCACCCCTCCACTTT	CASRFRQGFNSPLHF
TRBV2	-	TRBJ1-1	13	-	TGTGCCAGCAGCCACCTGAACAAAGGATGGGCTTTCTTT	CASSHLNKGWAFF
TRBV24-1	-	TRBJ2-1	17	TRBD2	TGTGCCACCAGTGATTTGGGGGTAGCGGGAGAGGACAATGAGCAGTTCTTC	CATSDLGVAGEDNEQFF
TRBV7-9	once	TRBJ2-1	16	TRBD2	TGTGCCAGCAGCAAAGCAGCGGGATTAGGAGGTAGTGAGCAGTTCTTC	CASSKAAGLGGSEQFF
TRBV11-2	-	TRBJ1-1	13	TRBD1	TGTGCCAGCTCCCGGGACAGGGGAACTGAAGCTTTCTTT	CASSRDRGTEAFF
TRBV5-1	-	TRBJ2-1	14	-	TGCGCCAGCAGCTTTACACTACCCTACAATGAGCAGTTCTTC	CASSFTLPYNEQFF
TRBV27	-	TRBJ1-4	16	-	TGTGCCAGCAGTTTGGCAGGTAGCCTTAGTAATGAAAAACTGTTTTTT	CASSLAGSLSNEKLFF
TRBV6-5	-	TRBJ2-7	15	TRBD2	TGTGCCAGCAGTAGGGTCAGCGGGAACTCCTACGAGCAGTACTTC	CASSRVSGNSYEQYF
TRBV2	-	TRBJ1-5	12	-	TGTGCCACCTCACTACTCGGTAGCCCCCAGCATTTT	CATSLLGSPQHF
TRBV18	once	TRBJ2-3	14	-	TGTGCCAGCTCACCTAGAGAGGGCACAGATACGCAGTATTTT	CASSPREGTDTQYF
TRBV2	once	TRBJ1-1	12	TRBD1	TGTGCCAGCAGTCCCGGGACAGGTGAAGCTTTCTTT	CASSPGTGEAFF
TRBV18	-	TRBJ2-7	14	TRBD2	TGTGCCAGCTCACGGACAGCGGGAGAATACGAGCAGTACTTC	CASSRTAGEYEQYF
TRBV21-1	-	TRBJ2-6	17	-	TGTGCCAGCAGCAGTCGCAAGGGACGGTTCAGGGCCAACGTCCTGACTTTC	CASSSRKGRFRANVLTF
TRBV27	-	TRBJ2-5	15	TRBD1	TGTGCCAGCAGTTTCGGGACAGGGGGCGCGGAGACCCAGTACTTC	CASSFGTGGAETQYF
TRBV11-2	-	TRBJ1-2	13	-	TGTGCCAGCAGCCAATCCCGAGTGGATGGCTACACCTTC	CASSQSRVDGYTF
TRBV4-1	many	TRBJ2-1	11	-	TGCGCCAGCAGCCAGTCTCGGGAACTGTTCTTC	CASSQSRELFF
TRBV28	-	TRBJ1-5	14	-	TGTGCCAGCAGTTTAATGTTGGGGAAACAGCCCCAGCATTTT	CASSLMLGKQPQHF
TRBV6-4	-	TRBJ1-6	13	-	TGTGCCAGCAGTGACGCTCCGGATTCACCCCTCCACTTT	CASSDAPDSPLHF
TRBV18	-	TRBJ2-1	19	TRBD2	TGTGCCAGCGGGCGAACGGGACTAGCGACCAGGGTGGGGTACAATGAGCAGTTCTTC	CASGRTGLATRVGYNEQFF
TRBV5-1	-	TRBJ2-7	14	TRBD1	TGCGCCAGCAGCTGGACAGGGGGGGTCTACGAGCAGTACTTC	CASSWTGGVYEQYF
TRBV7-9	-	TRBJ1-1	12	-	TGTGCCAGCAGCTTAGCGGTGGCTGAAGCTTTCTTT	CASSLAVAEAFF
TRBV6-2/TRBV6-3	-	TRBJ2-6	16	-	TGTGCCAGCAGTTACTACCCCCAGGGGGGGGCCAACGTCCTGACTTTC	CASSYYPQGGANVLTF
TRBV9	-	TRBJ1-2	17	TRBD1	TGTGCCAGCAGCGTAGCGGGACAGGGAAATGGGCGGTATGGCTACACCTTC	CASSVAGQGNGRYGYTF
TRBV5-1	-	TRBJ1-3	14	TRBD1	TGCGCCAGCAGCTCGGCAGGGGGAGGAAACACCATATATTTT	CASSSAGGGNTIYF
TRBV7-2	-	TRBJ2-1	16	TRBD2	TGTGCCAGCAGCCGTAGCGGGAGGGGAAGGTCGAATGAGCAGTTCTTC	CASSRSGRGRSNEQFF
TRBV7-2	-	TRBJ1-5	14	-	TGTGCCAGCAGCAGGGGACAACGAGGTCAGCCCCAGCATTTT	CASSRGQRGQPQHF
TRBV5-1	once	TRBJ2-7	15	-	TGCGCCAGCAGCTCGGGACTCCAACCCTCCTACGAGCAGTACTTC	CASSSGLQPSYEQYF
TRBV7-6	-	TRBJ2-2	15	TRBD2	TGTGCCAGCAGCTTGCGGGAGGGCCAAAACGGGGAGCTGTTTTTT	CASSLREGQNGELFF
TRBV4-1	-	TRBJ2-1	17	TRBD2	TGCGCCAGCAGCCAAGTCACCGGGACTAGCGGCTACAATGAGCAGTTCTTC	CASSQVTGTSGYNEQFF
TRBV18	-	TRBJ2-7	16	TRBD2	TGTGCCAGCTCACCACCCAGCTTAGCGGGAGTCGGGGAGCAGTACTTC	CASSPPSLAGVGEQYF
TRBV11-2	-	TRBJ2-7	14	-	TGTGCCAGCAGCTTAGACAGGGGAGTCCACGAGCAGTACTTC	CASSLDRGVHEQYF
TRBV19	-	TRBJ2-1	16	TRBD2	TGTGCCAGTAGTAATAGGAGGCTAGCGGGAGGGGATGAGCAGTTCTTC	CASSNRRLAGGDEQFF
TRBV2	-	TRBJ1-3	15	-	TGTGCCAGCAGCCTTTCGGGACCTCCTGGAAACACCATATATTTT	CASSLSGPPGNTIYF